A selection of T cell receptor beta chains follows, all from one sample in a study of CD8 T cells in Susac syndrome. TCRdb re-called the immunoSEQ multiplex PCR reads with MiXCR, one entry per CDR3 protein. The sample holds 150,000 to 200,000 distinct CDR3 sequences, approximately 93% seen once. The sample comprised CD4+ T cells from PBMCs. The receptors come from a human donor with multiple sclerosis. CDR3s include the opening cysteine and the closing phenylalanine or tryptophan.

15 TRBV18 CASSPGSSGNNEQFF
16 TRBV15 CATSPGTGLLRTEAFF
13 TRBV6-2/TRBV6-3 CASSELMGYEQYF
12 TRBV5-6 CASSRRVETQYF
14 TRBV29-1 CSVESQMNTGELFF
12 TRBV4-2 CASSSPTGKQYF
13 TRBV7-9 CASSLVGRTSYTF
14 TRBV13 CASSLGQGAETQYF
13 TRBV28 CANRNPGGATQHF
13 TRBV29-1 CSVGRDTTDTQYF
14 TRBV20-1 CSARGAGGEETQYF
13 TRBV27 CASRRDYNNEQFF
16 TRBV27 CASSSLSGYSNQPQHF
15 TRBV5-4 CASTYSGSRTDTQYF
17 TRBV12-3/TRBV12-4 CASSLDSWTGNSSEAFF
15 TRBV7-2 CASSPTRFGANVLTF
18 TRBV4-1 CASSQEFIQTGTDSPLHF
12 TRBV30 CAWSPFLETQYF
18 TRBV4-2 CASSQEPRTRRFPDTQYF
15 TRBV29-1 CSVLGDSYSYNEQFF
15 TRBV5-6 CASSSTTSGSDTQYF
14 TRBV6-6 CASSTDSSSYEQYF
16 TRBV30 CAWREREFGSYNEQFF
14 TRBV10-3 CAISPSGENYGYTF
16 TRBV5-6 CASSLPGRMGDYGYTF
15 TRBV28 CASIPGSQPFREQYF
15 TRBV6-4 CASSDSAGSYNEQFF
15 TRBV12-5 CASGSRGIENTEAFF